The T cell receptor beta chain described here comes from a study of cytomegalovirus exposure and HLA in healthy donors. This clone showed up just once. What it recognizes is unknown. The same CDR3 can be traced to other DNA sequences in this sample. Study observations and caveats: Rarity characterized most TCR sequences, yet some public TCRs appeared in many donors. V- and J-gene trimming of TCR beta was linked (in a later analysis) to a missense DCLRE1C variant.

The junction had 8 bases not matched to a gene; V was cut back by 6 bases and J by 9 bases. The germline V gene has CDR1 MNHNS and CDR2 SASEGT. CDR3 size: 13 residues. PCR involved 60 Vbeta and 13 Jbeta primers. Generated by immunoSEQ multiplex PCR, the TCRdb table keeps only in-frame clones and is missing some. The sample includes roughly 150,000 clones, 80% to 90% of them seen just once. The chain joins TRBV6-1 to TRBJ2-1; 7 bases agree with TRBD1. This receptor was identified in a boy aged 2-15 years in good health and CMV-seronegative. Sequencing used PBMCs. The CDR3 loop is CASRETGRGEQFF. For the CDR3, the DNA is TGTGCCAGCAGAGAGACAGGGCGAGGTGAGCAGTTCTTC.